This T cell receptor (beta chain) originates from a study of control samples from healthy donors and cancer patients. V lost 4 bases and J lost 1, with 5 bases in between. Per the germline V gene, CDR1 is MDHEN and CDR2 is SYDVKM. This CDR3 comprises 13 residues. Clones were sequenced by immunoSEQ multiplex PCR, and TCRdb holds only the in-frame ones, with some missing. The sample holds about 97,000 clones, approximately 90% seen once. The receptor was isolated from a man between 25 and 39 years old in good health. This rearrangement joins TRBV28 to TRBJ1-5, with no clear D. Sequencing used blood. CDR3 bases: TGTGCCAGCAGTTGGATCAGCAATCAGCCCCAGCATTTT. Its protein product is CASSWISNQPQHF.